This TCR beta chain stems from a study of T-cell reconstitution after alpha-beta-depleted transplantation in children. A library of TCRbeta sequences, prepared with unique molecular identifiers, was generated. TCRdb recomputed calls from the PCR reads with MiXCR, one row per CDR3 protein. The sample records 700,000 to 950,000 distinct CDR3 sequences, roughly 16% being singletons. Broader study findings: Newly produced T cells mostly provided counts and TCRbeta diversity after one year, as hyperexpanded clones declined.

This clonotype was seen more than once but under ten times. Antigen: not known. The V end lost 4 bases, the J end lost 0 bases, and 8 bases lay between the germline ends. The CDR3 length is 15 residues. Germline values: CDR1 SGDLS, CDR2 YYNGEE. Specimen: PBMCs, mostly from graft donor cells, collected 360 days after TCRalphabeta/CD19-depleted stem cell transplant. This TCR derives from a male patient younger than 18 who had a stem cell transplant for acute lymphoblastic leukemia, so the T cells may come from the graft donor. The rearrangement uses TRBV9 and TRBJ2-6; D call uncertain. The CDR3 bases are TGTGCCAGCAGCCCAGCCGGCTCTGGGGCCAACGTCCTGACTTTC. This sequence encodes CASSPAGSGANVLTF.